This T cell receptor beta chain emerged from a study of cytomegalovirus exposure and HLA in healthy donors. Across the study: Caucasian-associated ancestry cluster membership applied to about 83% of 300 to 450 genotyped donors. Broader study findings: Fewer N-insertions than the approximately 610-donor mean were reportedly shown by an Asian-associated ancestry cluster in a later analysis.

This clone was picked up one time. Its target is not known. V shed 8 bases, J shed 3 bases, and the junction held 7 bases outside the gene matches. The CDR3 is made up of 15 amino acids. Germline V gives CDR1 MDHEN, CDR2 SYDVKM. Primers: 60 Vbeta forward and 13 Jbeta reverse. Sequencing used immunoSEQ multiplex PCR; TCRdb keeps in-frame clones, though not all of them. The table lists 100,000 or so clones, roughly 69% of them singletons. The chain employs TRBV28 and TRBJ1-2, with TRBD1 matching over 12 bases. The sequencing sample was made of PBMCs. This receptor was identified in a human donor in good health. CDR3 sequence: CASGPGQGAYYGYTF. The CDR3 bases are TGTGCCAGCGGCCCGGGACAGGGGGCTTACTATGGCTACACCTTC.